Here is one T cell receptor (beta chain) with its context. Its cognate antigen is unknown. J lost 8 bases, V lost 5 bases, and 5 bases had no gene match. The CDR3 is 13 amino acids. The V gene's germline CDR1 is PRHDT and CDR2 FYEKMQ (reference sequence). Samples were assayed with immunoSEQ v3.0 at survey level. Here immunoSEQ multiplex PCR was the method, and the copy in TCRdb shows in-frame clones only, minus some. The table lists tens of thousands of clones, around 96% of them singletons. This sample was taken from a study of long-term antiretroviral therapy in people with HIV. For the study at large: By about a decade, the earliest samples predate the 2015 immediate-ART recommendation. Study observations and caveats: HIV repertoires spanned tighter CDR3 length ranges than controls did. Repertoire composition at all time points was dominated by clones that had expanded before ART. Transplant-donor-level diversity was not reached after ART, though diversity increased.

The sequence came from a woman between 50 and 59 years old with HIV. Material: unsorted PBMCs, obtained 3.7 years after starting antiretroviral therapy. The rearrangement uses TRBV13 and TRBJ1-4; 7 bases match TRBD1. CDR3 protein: CASSLRTGEKLFF. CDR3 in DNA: TGTGCCAGCAGCCTCAGGACAGGAGAAAAACTGTTTTTT.